A single sample is the source of the 18 T cell receptor beta chains below, sequenced in a study of blood T cell repertoires in COVID-19. Some clones are missing from TCRdb's copy, which holds only in-frame ones; the method was immunoSEQ multiplex PCR. The table shows over 150,000 clones, with approximately 79% occurring only once. The sample consisted of peripheral blood. These receptors all stem from a woman between 70 and 85 years old with acute or convalescent COVID-19.

This chain links TRBV11-2 with TRBJ2-1, with 7 bases identical to TRBD1. Unmatched junction bases numbered 9, after V lost 1 base and J lost 3 bases. Germline lookup yields CDR1 SGHAT and CDR2 FQNNGV. CDR3 length: 17 residues. In DNA, the CDR3 is TGTGCCAGCAGCTTAGGAGGGGGAGACAGGGACTACAATGAGCAGTTCTTC. This sequence encodes CASSLGGGDRDYNEQFF.

The gene calls are TRBV13 and TRBJ1-1; D might be TRBD1 (6 bases). The CDR3 loop spans 14 amino acids. Germline V CDR1 and CDR2: PRHDT, FYEKMQ (reference sequence). Trimming cost V 1 base and J 7 bases, with 13 bases left between them. CDR3 region: CASSLVLGALEAFF. Written as DNA, the CDR3 is TGTGCCAGCAGCTTAGTATTGGGGGCACTTGAAGCTTTCTTT.

The table lists this clone with a few counts. CDR3 sequence: CASRAGTTNTGELFF. The CDR3, as DNA: TGTGCCAGCAGGGCCGGGACAACGAACACCGGGGAGCTGTTTTTT. V usage is TRBV7-2 and J usage is TRBJ2-2; TRBD1 is a possible D gene (6 bases). The V end was cut by 6 bases, the J end by 0 bases, with 11 bases between. In germline, CDR1 is SGHTA, CDR2 FQGNSA. The CDR3 is 15 amino acids.

The chain uses TRBV6-5 and TRBJ1-3; perhaps TRBD1 as D (5 bases). Looked up from germline, CDR1 is MNHEY and CDR2 is SVGAGI. Trimming removed 7 bases at V and 0 bases at J, with 10 bases between. There are 14 residues in the CDR3. CDR3 coding DNA: TGTGCCAGCACCCGAAGGGGCTCTGGAAACACCATATATTTT. It yields the protein CASTRRGSGNTIYF.

The chain couples TRBV5-1 to TRBJ1-3; 7 nucleotides match TRBD1. The CDR3 is 15 amino acids. The V gene end was trimmed by 4 bases and the J gene end by 4 bases; junction bases not matched to a gene: 8. Germline CDR1 is SGHRS and CDR2 is YFSETQ. CDR3 sequence reads: CASSVLQGGGNTIYF. In DNA form, the CDR3 reads TGCGCCAGCAGCGTGCTCCAGGGGGGAGGAAACACCATATATTTT.

This chain links TRBV5-4 with TRBJ2-5, with D maybe TRBD2 (6 bases). Germline values: CDR1 SGHNT, CDR2 YYREEE (reference sequence). The CDR3 contains 14 residues. Trimming removed 2 bases from V and 5 bases from J, with 13 bases in between. CDR3 amino acids: CASSFGSSVETQYF. CDR3 coding DNA: TGTGCCAGCAGCTTCGGGTCTAGCGTTGAGACCCAGTACTTC.

The chain recombines TRBV12-3 or TRBV12-4 with TRBJ1-1, with 8 bases identical to TRBD1. Trimming at V came to 7 bases and at J to 7 bases, leaving 8 bases not matched to a gene. The CDR3 contains 13 residues. CDR3 protein: CASNLDRAGEAFF. The CDR3, as DNA: TGTGCCAGCAACCTGGACAGGGCGGGTGAAGCTTTCTTT.

V gene TRBV2 combines with J gene TRBJ1-1; D may be TRBD1 (6 bases). The CDR3 loop spans 15 amino acids. The germline V gene has CDR1 SNHLY and CDR2 FYNNEI. Trimming left V 5 bases short and J 1 base short, with 14 bases between. The CDR3 here is CASSHEGQTNTEAFF. For the CDR3, the DNA is TGTGCCAGCAGTCACGAAGGACAGACGAACACTGAAGCTTTCTTT. Using reference TRBV2 and TRBJ1-1 for the parts outside the CDR3, the full variable domain is EPEVTQTPSHQVTQMGQEVILRCVPISNHLYFYWYRQILGQKVEFLVSFYNNEISEKSEIFDDQFSVERPDGSNFTLKIRSTKLEDSAMYFCASSHEGQTNTEAFFGQGTRLTVV.

This clone showed up just a few times. The V gene is TRBV30, the J gene TRBJ1-1; D gene uncertain. V dropped 1 base and J dropped 1 base, with 7 bases sitting between them. CDR3 size: 13 residues. Germline-derived CDR1 and CDR2 are GTSNPN and SVGIG (reference sequence). The DNA for the CDR3 is TGTGCCTGGAGTGCGAGAGCGAACACTGAAGCTTTCTTT. This translates into CAWSARANTEAFF.

This clone was picked up a small number of times. V gene TRBV7-9 combines with J gene TRBJ2-7; 7 bases align to TRBD1. CDR1 and CDR2 from the germline V gene are SEHNR and FQNEAQ (reference sequence). With V trimmed by 5 bases and J by 12 bases, 16 bases remained unmatched. The CDR3 runs 14 residues. CDR3 sequence (DNA): TGTGCCAGCAGCCTACCGCCGGGACAGTTGGTTTTGTACTTC. Amino acids: CASSLPPGQLVLYF.

The chain joins TRBV6-5 to TRBJ1-6; 7 bases agree with TRBD1. The ends lost 6 bases at V and 7 bases at J; junction bases unmatched: 6. The CDR3 sequence is 14 residues long. Germline V gives CDR1 MNHEY, CDR2 SVGAGI. The CDR3 spells CASRQGQTNSPLHF. CDR3 DNA: TGTGCCAGCAGACAGGGACAGACCAATTCACCCCTCCACTTT.

This chain joins TRBV27 and TRBJ1-1; unclear D gene. The germline V and J ends were trimmed by 7 bases and 0 bases, with 12 bases remaining between them. CDR1 and CDR2 (germline): MNHEY, SMNVEV (reference sequence). The CDR3 contains 14 residues. Here the CDR3 DNA reads TGTGCCAGCAACAGTTGGCATTTGAACACTGAAGCTTTCTTT. Translating gives CASNSWHLNTEAFF.

The rearrangement joins TRBV5-8 to TRBJ2-3, with 12 bases matching TRBD2. Losses at the gene ends were 9 bases for V and 6 bases for J; bases not matched to a gene: 17. Germline V gene sequence: CDR1 SGHTS, CDR2 YDEGEE. The CDR3 sequence is 17 residues long. The CDR3 loop is CAILKGLAGTRSDTQYF. In DNA form, the CDR3 reads TGTGCCATCCTTAAGGGACTAGCGGGTACCCGAAGCGATACGCAGTATTTT.

The chain couples TRBV20-1 to TRBJ2-7; no firm D call. Germline-derived CDR1 and CDR2 are DFQATT and SNEGSKA (reference sequence). V was clipped by 7 bases and J by 2 bases, with 9 bases between them. The CDR3 contains 11 residues. The CDR3 loop is CSVRTAYEQYF. The CDR3 DNA follows: TGCAGTGTGAGAACAGCCTACGAGCAGTACTTC.

The chain recombines TRBV3-1 (or the pseudogene TRBV3-2) with TRBJ1-3; possibly TRBD1 for D (5 bases). Germline CDR1 LGHDT, CDR2 YNNKEL (reference sequence). This CDR3 has 15 residues. Trimming left V 0 bases short and J 6 bases short, with 12 bases between. CDR3 region: CASSQDLIRENTIYF. In nucleotides, the CDR3 is TGTGCCAGCAGCCAAGATCTTATCAGGGAAAACACCATATATTTT.

J is TRBJ1-2 and V is TRBV7-2, with a weak D call TRBD1 (5 bases). Germline V gene sequence: CDR1 SGHTA, CDR2 FQGNSA. The CDR3 contains 13 residues. V was pared by 3 bases and J by 6 bases, with 11 bases between. CDR3 amino acids: CASSFRGGDGYTF. In nucleotides, the CDR3 is TGTGCCAGCAGCTTCCGTGGGGGGGATGGCTACACCTTC. The whole variable domain, remainder taken from reference TRBV7-2 and TRBJ1-2, is GAGVSQSPSNKVTEKGKDVELRCDPISGHTALYWYRQSLGQGLEFLIYFQGNSAPDKSGLPSDRFSAERTGGSVSTLTIQRTQQEDSAVYLCASSFRGGDGYTFGSGTRLTVV.

This clone was recorded once. The rearrangement joins TRBV3-1 (or the pseudogene TRBV3-2) to TRBJ2-1; no clear D gene. From germline, CDR1 is LGHDT and CDR2 YNNKEL (reference sequence). Trimming took off 3 bases at V and 8 bases at J, with 14 bases between the two ends. This CDR3 region has 14 residues. As DNA, the CDR3 is TGTGCCAGCAGCCAGGAACTATCGGCGGATGAGCAGTTCTTC. It codes for CASSQELSADEQFF.

The chain links TRBV5-1 to TRBJ2-2; D remains ambiguous. CDR1 is SGHRS, CDR2 YFSETQ, per germline. V dropped 0 bases and J dropped 4 bases, with 19 bases sitting between them. The CDR3 sequence is 18 residues long. CDR3 sequence (DNA): TGCGCCAGCAGCTTGGACCCCACCTCCAAGAGAGTCACCGGGGAGCTGTTTTTT. It yields the protein CASSLDPTSKRVTGELFF.